Below, 2 T cell receptor beta chains from the same sample are listed, as sequenced in a study of shared clonotypes between healthy human individuals. Using immunoSEQ multiplex PCR, the repertoire was profiled, and TCRdb retains in-frame clones only, with some absent. The sample lists approximately 2.4 million clones; approximately 95% were seen once. The sequencing sample was made of naive CD4+ T cells sorted from blood. Subset indicated: CD45RA+ positively selected. These receptors came from a man aged 18 to 29 in good health.

The V call is TRBV6-6, the J call TRBJ1-5, with 9 positions matching TRBD1. Germline lookup yields CDR1 MNHNY and CDR2 SVGAGI (reference sequence). The CDR3 sequence is 16 residues long. With 4 bases clipped from V and 0 bases from J, the junction kept 4 bases outside the gene matches. The CDR3 is CASSWGQGSSNQPQHF. In nucleotides, the CDR3 is TGTGCCAGCAGTTGGGGACAGGGCTCTAGCAATCAGCCCCAGCATTTT.

V and J are TRBV6-1 and TRBJ1-3; 9 nucleotides line up with TRBD1. The CDR3 is 17 residues long. The V and J ends lost 3 bases and 4 bases, in that order; junction bases with no gene match: 10. Germline lookup yields CDR1 MNHNS and CDR2 SASEGT. The DNA for the CDR3 is TGTGCCAGCAGTGAGGCTTCACAGGGGGCGCGGGGAAACACCATATATTTT. Translated, it gives CASSEASQGARGNTIYF.